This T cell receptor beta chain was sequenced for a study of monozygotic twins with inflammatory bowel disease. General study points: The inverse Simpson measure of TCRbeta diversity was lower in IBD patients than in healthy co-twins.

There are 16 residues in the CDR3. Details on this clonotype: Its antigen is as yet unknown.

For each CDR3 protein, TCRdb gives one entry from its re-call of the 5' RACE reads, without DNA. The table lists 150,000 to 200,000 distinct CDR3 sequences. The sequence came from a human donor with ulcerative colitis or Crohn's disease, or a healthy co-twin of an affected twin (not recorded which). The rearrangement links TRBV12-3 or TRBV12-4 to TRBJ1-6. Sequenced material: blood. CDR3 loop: CASSTAGNLYNSPLHF.